This T cell receptor (beta chain) came from a study of cytomegalovirus exposure and HLA in healthy donors. Overall study results and limits: About 87% or about 30% of the time was how often most TCR beta V segments were productive, according to an earlier analysis.

Germline V gene sequence: CDR1 GTSNPN, CDR2 SVGIG (reference sequence). This CDR3 contains 15 residues. The junction had 13 bases not matched to a gene; V was cut back by 2 bases and J by 8 bases. In regard to this clone: Its antigen is unknown.

A multiplex PCR was run with 60 Vbeta primers and 13 Jbeta primers. The assay was immunoSEQ multiplex PCR, and TCRdb's table has in-frame clones only and misses some. The sample holds approximately 100,000 clones; approximately 9% are singletons and the top ten take approximately 5.1%. The source material was PBMCs. This TCR came from a man aged 45-65 years in good health and CMV-seropositive. The gene calls are TRBV30 and TRBJ1-2, with 8 bases fitting TRBD1. The CDR3 coding sequence is TGTGCCTGGAGTCAGCCAGGGGGCCGGTTTAGGGGCTACACCTTC. Translated: CAWSQPGGRFRGYTF.